The T cell receptor (beta chain) described here comes from a study of T cells of healthy individuals. TCRdb used MiXCR to reprocess the 5' RACE reads, holding one entry per CDR3 protein. Among 75,000 to 95,000 distinct CDR3 sequences listed, about 4.8% were seen once. Trimming pared 1 base from V and 1 base from J, leaving 16 bases between. The CDR3 spans 18 residues. The germline V gene encodes CDR1 LGHNA and CDR2 YSLEER. The rearrangement uses TRBV4-3 and TRBJ1-4; D possibly corresponds to TRBD1 (5 bases). The source of this sequence is a female donor in good health. The CDR3 spells CASSQGGVGTRTNEKLFF. CDR3 DNA: TGCGCCAGCAGCCAAGGAGGAGTCGGGACTCGAACTAATGAAAAACTGTTTTTT.